This T cell receptor beta chain is from a study of blood T cell repertoires in COVID-19. Study details: The analysed material was cDNA or gDNA that came from T cells, B-cell-depleted T cells, or PBMCs.

CDR1 SGHAT and CDR2 FQNNGV come from the germline V gene. V was shortened by 5 bases and J by 4 bases, with 11 bases between the two germline ends. This CDR3 spans 14 amino acids. As handled by the study authors: Amplification from reference gene primers served as the basis for estimated nucleated cell counts. Using immunoSEQ multiplex PCR, the repertoire was profiled, and TCRdb retains in-frame clones only, with some absent. The DNA was the basis for D and trimming; V, J and clone size are from that table. The data show 360,000 or so clones, approximately 89% seen once. The receptor was isolated from a woman in her fifties or sixties with COVID-19, enrolled during active disease. Sequenced: peripheral blood. This sequence joins TRBV11-2 and TRBJ2-2, with no clear D. CDR3 in amino acids: CASSPQLSTGELFF. The DNA for the CDR3 is TGTGCCAGCAGCCCACAGTTATCCACCGGGGAGCTGTTTTTT.